These 28 T cell receptor beta chains were sequenced from one sample in a study of T cells in Graves' hyperthyroidism and ophthalmopathy. Amplification yielded TCR beta CDR3 regions, with RNA transcripts as the source. Carried out on the TCR CDR3, a first-round RT-PCR used the HTBI primer set. TCRdb re-called the multiplex PCR reads through MiXCR, storing one row per CDR3 protein. This table has roughly 250,000 distinct CDR3 sequences, roughly 22% appearing once. Source material: blood. Receptors were obtained from a man aged 25 to 40 with Graves' ophthalmopathy.

The chain carries TRBV29-1 and TRBJ1-2; 7 bases match TRBD1. The trim removed 5 bases at V and 3 bases at J, leaving 6 bases unmatched. This CDR3 is built from 13 residues. Germline lookup yields CDR1 SQVTM and CDR2 ANQGSEA. The CDR3 coding sequence is TGCAGCGTTAGGGGGACAGACTACTATGGCTACACCTTC. This translates into CSVRGTDYYGYTF.

This clonotype was counted many times. The CDR3 spells CASSGTSGKREQYF. The CDR3 DNA reads TGCGCCAGCAGCGGGACTAGCGGGAAGAGGGAGCAGTACTTC. V usage is TRBV5-1 and J usage is TRBJ2-7, with TRBD2 identical over 13 bases. The CDR3 covers 14 residues. Germline V gene sequence: CDR1 SGHRS, CDR2 YFSETQ. The V and J ends lost 4 bases and 7 bases, in that order; junction bases with no gene match: 5.

The chain is built from TRBV5-1 and TRBJ1-5, with D maybe TRBD1 (5 bases). With 3 bases removed from V and 11 bases from J, the gap between germline ends came to 12 bases. CDR1 is SGHRS and CDR2 is YFSETQ in the germline V gene. The CDR3 length is 12 residues. CDR3 DNA sequence: TGCGCCAGCAGCTCAACAGGACCGGCCCAGCATTTT. Translating it yields CASSSTGPAQHF.

This clonotype was seen only a few times. The CDR3 protein is CATSGKDRNFQETQYF. The CDR3 DNA sequence: TGTGCCACCTCGGGTAAGGACAGAAATTTTCAAGAGACCCAGTACTTC. The chain is built from TRBV24-1 and TRBJ2-5; D might be TRBD1 (6 bases). Germline values: CDR1 KGHDR, CDR2 SFDVKD. Trimming removed 9 bases from V and 2 bases from J, with 21 bases in between. The CDR3 runs to 16 residues.

This clonotype was recorded a few times. The CDR3 DNA follows: TGTGCCAGCAGTGACCCTGGGACAGGGTATCAGCCCCAGCATTTT. Translated, it gives CASSDPGTGYQPQHF. The V and J genes are TRBV6-2 or TRBV6-3 and TRBJ1-5, with TRBD1 matching over 9 bases. The CDR3 runs 15 residues. The J segment lost 5 bases and the V segment lost 5 bases, leaving 7 bases of the junction unmatched. Germline CDR1 is MNHEY and CDR2 is SVGEGT.

A word on this clonotype: This may be a read error: a much more frequent sequence differs by one nucleotide. This sequence joins TRBV27 and TRBJ1-1; no firm D call. Germline V CDR1 and CDR2: MNHEY, SMNVEV (reference sequence). Trimming took off 5 bases at V and 1 base at J, with 11 bases between the two ends. The CDR3 has 14 residues. CDR3 coding DNA: TGTGCCAGCAGTAACGGAGCAGGGAACACTGAAGCTTTCTTT. This gives the protein CASSNGAGNTEAFF.

There are many counts of this clonotype. The chain has TRBV11-2 and TRBJ2-5; 8 nucleotides align to TRBD1. Looked up from germline, CDR1 is SGHAT and CDR2 is FQNNGV. With V trimmed by 1 base and J by 9 bases, 7 bases remained unmatched. The CDR3 covers 14 residues. The CDR3 is CASSLGAGGRAQYF. Written as DNA, the CDR3 is TGTGCCAGCAGCTTAGGGGCAGGGGGCCGGGCCCAGTACTTC.

The chain's CDR3 is CASSLEAGVSGTYQETQYF. The CDR3 nucleotides read TGTGCCAGCAGCTTAGAGGCGGGGGTTAGCGGGACGTACCAAGAGACCCAGTACTTC. The rearrangement links TRBV7-6 to TRBJ2-5, with 8 bases fitting TRBD2. Per germline, CDR1 SGHVS and CDR2 FNYEAQ. J was trimmed by 0 bases and V by 1 base; bases with no gene match: 13. The CDR3 spans 19 residues.

This clonotype was observed at least ten times. CDR3 sequence reads: CASIPTGGTYTEAFF. The CDR3 coding sequence is TGTGCCAGCATTCCCACAGGGGGTACCTACACTGAAGCTTTCTTT. The J gene is TRBJ1-1, the V gene TRBV28; 8 nucleotides align to TRBD1. Germline CDR1 reads MDHEN; CDR2 reads SYDVKM. Unmatched junction bases numbered 10, after V lost 7 bases and J lost 3 bases. The CDR3 spans 15 residues. Full variable domain (missing parts from reference TRBV28 and TRBJ1-1): DVKVTQSSRYLVKRTGEKVFLECVQDMDHENMFWYRQDPGLGLRLIYFSYDVKMKEKGDIPEGYSVSREKKERFSLILESASTNQTSMYLCASIPTGGTYTEAFFGQGTRLTVV.

CDR3 sequence: CSAGDPFGIGTQYF. The CDR3 nucleotides are TGCAGTGCCGGGGACCCCTTCGGTATCGGGACCCAGTACTTC. This sequence joins TRBV20-1 and TRBJ2-5; D assignment may be TRBD1 or TRBD2 (5 bases each). Germline V gene lookup returns CDR1 DFQATT and CDR2 SNEGSKA (reference sequence). Trimming stripped 6 bases from V and 7 bases from J, with 21 bases between. The CDR3 is made up of 14 amino acids.

This clonotype was counted ten times or more. The rearrangement uses TRBV30 and TRBJ2-7, with TRBD1 identical over 10 bases. This CDR3 comprises 14 residues. Germline V gene data show CDR1 as GTSNPN and CDR2 as SVGIG (reference sequence). V lost 4 bases, J lost 6 bases, and 9 bases stayed unmatched. CDR3 DNA sequence: TGTGCCTGGACCCACGTGGACAGGGGGGCCGAGCAGTACTTC. Translating gives CAWTHVDRGAEQYF.

The gene calls are TRBV4-2 and TRBJ2-3; 7 positions agree with TRBD2. Per germline, CDR1 LGHNA and CDR2 YNFKEQ. The V gene end was trimmed by 3 bases and the J gene end by 3 bases; junction bases not matched to a gene: 12. CDR3 size: 17 residues. This chain's CDR3 is CASSQGLGGSITDTQYF. The CDR3 coding sequence is TGTGCCAGCAGCCAGGGGTTGGGCGGGAGTATTACAGATACGCAGTATTTT.

This clonotype was seen only a few times. This sequence joins TRBV20-1 and TRBJ1-5, with TRBD1 matching over 7 bases. The V and J ends lost 3 bases and 6 bases, in that order; junction bases with no gene match: 8. The CDR3 loop spans 14 amino acids. Per germline, CDR1 DFQATT and CDR2 SNEGSKA (reference sequence). The CDR3: CSASEQGGIQPQHF. The CDR3 DNA follows: TGCAGTGCTAGCGAGCAGGGGGGGATTCAGCCCCAGCATTTT.

This clonotype occurred many times. The chain couples TRBV12-3 or TRBV12-4 to TRBJ2-2, with D unclear. There are 16 residues in the CDR3. Trimming took 8 bases from V and 6 from J, leaving 22 bases between them. CDR3 sequence: CASVPLKEGISGELFF. CDR3 nucleotides: TGTGCCAGCGTACCCCTGAAGGAAGGGATATCCGGGGAGCTGTTTTTT.

This clonotype was recorded many times. The genes are TRBV6-4 and TRBJ2-3, with TRBD1 identical over 12 bases. The CDR3 contains 15 residues. Losses at the gene ends were 2 bases for V and 4 bases for J; bases not matched to a gene: 1. The germline CDR1 and CDR2 sequences are MRHNA and SNTAGT. The CDR3 sequence is CASSDGTGGADTQYF. CDR3 nucleotide sequence: TGTGCCAGCAGTGACGGGACAGGGGGCGCAGATACGCAGTATTTT.

The chain carries TRBV29-1 and TRBJ2-5; D unresolved. The CDR3 is made up of 14 amino acids. Germline-derived CDR1 and CDR2 are SQVTM and ANQGSEA. V was trimmed by 4 bases and J by 4 bases, leaving 16 bases between them. The CDR3 region has the DNA TGCAGCGTTGCCCAAGGTGGCCGCCGAGAGACCCAGTACTTC. This gives the protein CSVAQGGRRETQYF.

Of note for this clonotype: Being one base from a much bigger clone, this may be a read error. V and J are TRBV20-1 and TRBJ1-1, with unresolved D. The CDR3 spans 12 residues. Germline CDR1 reads DFQATT; CDR2 reads SNEGSKA (reference sequence). The CDR3 coding sequence is TGCAGTGCTTCGAACTCGAACACTGAAGCTTCCTTT. Protein sequence: CSASNSNTEASF.

The gene calls are TRBV5-5 and TRBJ1-2; 8 bases map to TRBD1. Trimming took 0 bases from V and 7 from J; bases not matched to a gene: 8. The CDR3 has 15 residues. Germline V gene lookup returns CDR1 SGHKS and CDR2 YYEKEE (reference sequence). The CDR3 loop reads CASSLGPQGAGGYTF. CDR3 nucleotide sequence: TGTGCCAGCAGCTTGGGGCCCCAGGGGGCAGGTGGCTACACCTTC.

This clonotype showed up many times. In nucleotides, the CDR3 is TGCAGTGCTAGATGGGAAATAGGAGAAAAACTGTTTTTT. This codes for CSARWEIGEKLFF. The chain uses TRBV20-1 and TRBJ1-4; no clear D gene. Germline lookup yields CDR1 DFQATT and CDR2 SNEGSKA (reference sequence). Trimming removed 2 bases from V and 8 bases from J, with 12 bases in between. This CDR3 comprises 13 residues.

This clonotype was detected a few times. This chain joins TRBV2 and TRBJ2-5; 10 nucleotides agree with TRBD1. Germline V gene sequence: CDR1 SNHLY, CDR2 FYNNEI. V trimming: 8 bases; J trimming: 5 bases; junction bases outside the gene matches: 5. This CDR3 contains 13 residues. This chain's CDR3 is CASGGQGKETQYF. CDR3 DNA: TGTGCCAGCGGGGGACAGGGGAAGGAGACCCAGTACTTC.

J is TRBJ2-7 and V is TRBV20-1; 8 bases agree with TRBD2. V was clipped by 5 bases and J by 6 bases; unmatched bases: 24. Germline CDR1 is DFQATT and CDR2 is SNEGSKA (reference sequence). The CDR3 is 18 amino acids. The DNA of the CDR3 is TGCAGTGCTCTCCACCCCCCAGGGCGAGCGGGAGCCGCTGGCGAGCAGTACTTC. Translation: CSALHPPGRAGAAGEQYF.

The table lists this clonotype with a few counts. This chain links TRBV7-9 with TRBJ2-2, with 7 bases that match TRBD1. From germline, CDR1 is SEHNR and CDR2 FQNEAQ (reference sequence). V shed 4 bases and J 6 bases; nucleotides not matched to a gene: 2. CDR3 length: 13 residues. This chain's CDR3 is CASSSGQAGELFF. The CDR3 DNA is TGTGCCAGCAGCTCTGGACAGGCCGGGGAGCTGTTTTTT. Full variable domain (missing parts from reference TRBV7-9 and TRBJ2-2): DTGVSQNPRHKITKRGQNVTFRCDPISEHNRLYWYRQTLGQGPEFLTYFQNEAQLEKSRLLSDRFSAERPKGSFSTLEIQRTEQGDSAMYLCASSSGQAGELFFGEGSRLTVL.

CDR3 in amino acids: CASTMTGRYIQYF. CDR3 in DNA: TGTGCCAGCACCATGACAGGGAGGTACATTCAGTACTTC. The rearrangement uses TRBV12-3 or TRBV12-4 and TRBJ2-4, with a tentative D call TRBD1 (7 bases). Trimming took 7 bases from V and 8 from J, leaving 15 bases between them. The CDR3 is made up of 13 amino acids.

The chain carries TRBV20-1 and TRBJ2-5, with 10 bases matching TRBD1. Germline CDR1 DFQATT, CDR2 SNEGSKA (reference sequence). The CDR3 spans 14 residues. V gave up 3 bases and J gave up 5 bases; unmatched junction bases: 6. The CDR3 here is CSARGQGNRETQYF. DNA for the CDR3: TGCAGTGCTAGGGGACAGGGGAATCGGGAGACCCAGTACTTC.

This clonotype was seen repeatedly, ten times or more. The J gene is TRBJ2-7, the V gene TRBV6-1, with 10 bases identical to TRBD1. Trimming at V came to 7 bases and at J to 2 bases, leaving 11 bases not matched to a gene. CDR1 and CDR2 (germline): MNHNS, SASEGT. The CDR3 is 16 amino acids. CDR3: CASTIRGDRGTYEQYF. The CDR3 nucleotides are TGTGCCAGCACCATACGCGGGGACAGGGGAACCTACGAGCAGTACTTC.

This clonotype was detected many times. This chain links TRBV12-3 or TRBV12-4 with TRBJ1-5; D ambiguous. The V end was cut by 9 bases, the J end by 7 bases, with 19 bases between. This CDR3 spans 14 amino acids. CDR3 sequence reads: CASSRRGGQQPQHF. Here the CDR3 DNA reads TGTGCCAGTAGTAGGCGTGGCGGGCAGCAGCCCCAGCATTTT.

This clonotype showed up just a few times. This chain connects TRBV18 to TRBJ1-1, with TRBD1 as a possible D gene (5 bases). Per the germline V gene, CDR1 is KGHSH and CDR2 is LQKENI. The CDR3 totals 15 residues. With 6 bases removed from V and 3 bases from J, the gap between germline ends came to 17 bases. CDR3 in amino acids: CASSPPGGGDTEAFF. The CDR3 nucleotides are TGTGCCAGCTCGCCGCCCGGCGGGGGGGACACTGAAGCTTTCTTT. The complete variable domain, with remaining parts taken from reference TRBV18 and TRBJ1-1, reads NAGVMQNPRHLVRRRGQEARLRCSPMKGHSHVYWYRQLPEEGLKFMVYLQKENIIDESGMPKERFSAEFPKEGPSILRIQQVVRGDSAAYFCASSPPGGGDTEAFFGQGTRLTVV.

The chain recombines TRBV7-2 with TRBJ2-1; 12 bases fit TRBD2. Germline lookup yields CDR1 SGHTA and CDR2 FQGNSA. The CDR3 is made up of 17 amino acids. Unmatched junction bases numbered 6, after V lost 5 bases and J lost 1 base. The CDR3 protein is CASSKRGTSGSYNEQFF. As DNA, the CDR3 is TGTGCCAGCAGCAAGAGAGGGACTAGCGGGTCCTACAATGAGCAGTTCTTC.